The source of this T cell receptor (beta chain) is a study of prognosis after radiotherapy for stage I lung cancer (dated by TCRdb to the early 2020s). As for the study more broadly: Between early 2018 and early 2019, under 20 patients with stage I NSCLC were enrolled in Nanjing, China. Distant metastases were developed by four of the 19 patients after SBRT, at a median of roughly 7 months, whereas no significant progression was observed in the other 15 patients. A total of approximately 40 blood samples from 20 or so patients were sequenced, with one sample obtained before and one obtained after SBRT for each patient. Among the enrolled patients, 12 to 15 had newly diagnosed primary stage I lung tumors, while 5 or 6 had oligometastatic NSCLC following surgical resection of the primary tumor. The cohort included about twelve men and more than 5 women, with a median age of approximately 76 years and a range of about 50 to 90 years. Every patient was deemed medically inoperable, about a dozen because of comorbidities and more than five because they refused surgery. Concurrent therapy was not administered to any patient alongside SBRT. On tumor histology, roughly 12 patients had adenocarcinoma and 6 to 8 had squamous cell carcinoma. Image-guided IMRT or VMAT was used to deliver SBRT in 3 to 5 fractions at a biologically effective dose of at least 100 Gy. Peripheral blood TCR beta repertoires were profiled in stage I NSCLC patients before and after stereotactic body radiotherapy, and the repertoires were related to distant failure.

A history of other malignancies or of prior chemotherapy or radiotherapy was absent in all patients, and node-negative disease was shown on CT and PET/CT in all patients. Roughly 5.9 milliliters of peripheral venous blood were drawn into EDTA tubes at each of two time points. PBMCs were isolated by Ficoll-Paque Plus density-gradient centrifugation. Samples were stored at -80°C immediately after collection until analysis. Two rounds of multiplex PCR were used to amplify the TCR beta CDR3 region from genomic DNA. In the first round of PCR, primers specific to each TRBV and TRBJ gene were used, and the primer sequences are filed in Chinese patent CN105087789A. The second PCR round used universal primers. The Roche High Pure PCR Template Preparation Kit was used to extract genomic DNA from the frozen PBMCs. The libraries underwent paired-end sequencing with 151 bp reads on an Illumina HiSeq 3000. Per the original workflow: CutAdapt was used to discard raw reads that did not contain the multiplex PCR primer sequences. PEAR was used to merge high-quality paired reads into contigs. MiXCR assigned TRB V, D and J gene segments to each contig by aligning to reference sequences. CDR3 sequences were clustered by base quality and sequence similarity to remove sequencing errors. Shannon entropy, normalized by the natural log of the productive TCR sequence number, served as the measure of diversity. To get clonality, Shannon entropy was divided by the natural log of the number of unique clonotypes, and that result was subtracted from one. Using the Youden index from ROC curves, the researchers picked the repertoire-metric cut-offs for progression-free survival, and all analyses were carried out in R 3.5.3. The public reads were reprocessed in TCRdb via fastp at Q25 and MiXCR, keeping in-frame beta chains. Each CDR3 protein gets just one entry, which takes the most common genes and DNA from the rows behind it. V and J calls and clone size were set by TCRdb, not the authors. The sample profile shows about 12,000 distinct CDR3 sequences; roughly 50% of them were found once. In total, the top ten clones hold around 20% of the sample.

What the authors observed across the whole study: Whether the expanded TCR clones were tumor-specific was not determined. Limitations of the study included a small cohort and short follow-up, and the study findings need independent validation. TRBV and TRBJ usage frequencies reportedly varied with metastasis status, involving two V genes at baseline and ten or so V and two J genes after SBRT. No adjustment for multiple comparisons was applied to any of the reported P values. Post-SBRT Shannon entropy and its change from baseline were lower in patients who developed distant metastases; baseline Shannon entropy was not associated with metastases. Unique TCR clone counts fell after SBRT (median 10,088 before versus several thousand after; Wilcoxon paired P=0.011).

From the cysteine up to the phenylalanine, the CDR3 has a length of 14 residues. Of the read, only the CDR3 DNA is kept; its 42 bases are in frame from base 1. Taken from the germline V gene, the CDR1 and CDR2 loops are SGHAT and FQNNGV. V is shortened by 4 bases, J by 7 bases, and the region joining them spans 16 bases. This clonotype is categorized as medium-sized (0.01 to 0.1%). Its antigen is unknown. No much larger clone is present one base from it, and per-base qualities are unavailable. The starting material was PBMCs, obtained before or after stereotactic body radiation therapy (not recorded which). The TCR sequence derives from a donor aged 50 or older with non-small cell lung cancer. The V and J segments used are TRBV11-2 and TRBJ1-2; a confident D gene designation cannot be given. The DNA is TGTGCCAGCAGCTACACGGACGGTACCGGTGGCTACACCTTC. It is translated as CASSYTDGTGGYTF.